The present T cell receptor beta chain was sequenced within a study of identical twins. Notes on the study in general: Out-of-frame alpha sequences shared by twins were enriched for low generation probability. Monozygotic twin pairs showed more out-of-frame TCR alpha sharing than models estimated.

Using its own MiXCR run on the 5' RACE reads, TCRdb lists one record per CDR3 protein. The table has hundreds of thousands of distinct CDR3 sequences, around 8% seen once. With 1 base removed from V and 7 bases from J, the gap between germline ends came to 11 bases. The CDR3 totals 13 residues. This clonotype was counted at least ten times. Its antigen is not known. These same data were also listed under a study on yellow fever vaccine responses in identical twins. That source adds: Vaccine T cell responses of twins reportedly seemed partly convergent and partly personalized.

The chain has TRBV12-3 or TRBV12-4 and TRBJ2-7, with D maybe TRBD1 (5 bases). The TCR was taken from a woman under 30 in good health. Sequenced input: memory (CD45RO+) T cells sorted from blood. The CDR3 DNA follows: TGTGCCAGCAGTTTAGGGACAAAGGTGGAGCAGTACTTC. It specifies CASSLGTKVEQYF.